What follows is one TCR beta chain and its context. The source of the sample is a study of blood T cell repertoires in COVID-19. On the study more broadly: There were acute and convalescent COVID-19 samples, and they came from the United States, Italy and Spain.

Source study methods: How many nucleated cells were present was estimated from reference gene primer amplification. The repertoire was sequenced with immunoSEQ multiplex PCR; TCRdb's copy has only in-frame clones and lacks some. V, J and clone size are taken as reported in that table, and D and trimming were inferred from the DNA itself. The data contain about 140,000 clones, almost 85% of them seen just once; the ten biggest clones take up 2.5% to 3%. The CDR3 sequence is 13 residues long. Trimming pared 6 bases from V and 9 bases from J, leaving 15 bases between. Germline V gene lookup returns CDR1 SNHLY and CDR2 FYNNEI.

The sample comprised peripheral blood. J is TRBJ1-5 and V is TRBV2; D might be TRBD1 (5 bases). The origin of this receptor is a man aged 45-60 years with acute or convalescent COVID-19. The CDR3 loop is CASSKQEYPPQHF. As DNA, the CDR3 is TGTGCCAGCAGCAAACAGGAATATCCGCCCCAGCATTTT. The full variable domain, with the rest looked up from reference TRBV2 and TRBJ1-5, is EPEVTQTPSHQVTQMGQEVILRCVPISNHLYFYWYRQILGQKVEFLVSFYNNEISEKSEIFDDQFSVERPDGSNFTLKIRSTKLEDSAMYFCASSKQEYPPQHFGDGTRLSIL.